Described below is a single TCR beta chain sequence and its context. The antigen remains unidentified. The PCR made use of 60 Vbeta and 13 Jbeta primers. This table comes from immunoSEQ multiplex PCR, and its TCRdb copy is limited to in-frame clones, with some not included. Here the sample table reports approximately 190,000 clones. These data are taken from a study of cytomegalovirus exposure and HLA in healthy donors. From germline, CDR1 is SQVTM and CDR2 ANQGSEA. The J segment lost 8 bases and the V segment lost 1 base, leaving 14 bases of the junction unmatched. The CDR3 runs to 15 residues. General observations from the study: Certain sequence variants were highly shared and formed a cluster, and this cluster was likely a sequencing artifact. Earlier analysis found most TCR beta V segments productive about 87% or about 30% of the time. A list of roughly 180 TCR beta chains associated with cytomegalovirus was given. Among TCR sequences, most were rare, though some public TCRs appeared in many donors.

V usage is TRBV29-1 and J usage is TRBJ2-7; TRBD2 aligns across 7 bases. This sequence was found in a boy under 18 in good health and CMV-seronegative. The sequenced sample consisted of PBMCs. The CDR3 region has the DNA TGCAGCGTTGAAGGATCCGGGGGGACCTCTTTCCAGCAGTACTTC. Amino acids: CSVEGSGGTSFQQYF.